Given below is one T cell receptor beta chain in context. The antigen is not known. This specimen comes from a study of cytomegalovirus exposure and HLA in healthy donors. Turning to the study itself: Early release data held 85 million or so unique TCRs from HLA-typed donors. Regarding the study as a whole: When analyzed later, a missense DCLRE1C variant was found to be linked to TCR beta V- and J-gene trimming. Earlier analysis found most TCR beta V segments productive about 90% or about 30% of the time.

13 Jbeta primers and 60 Vbeta primers were used for the PCR. Original data processing: Counted up in a later analysis, unique TCR beta chains came to some 72 million, with around 10 million shared. The repertoire was sequenced with immunoSEQ multiplex PCR; TCRdb's copy has only in-frame clones and lacks some. That table furnishes V, J and clone size, whereas the DNA furnished D and trimming. Of roughly 100,000 clones in the sample, roughly 82% were seen once. Sequenced sample: PBMCs. This TCR came from a male donor in good health and CMV-seropositive.

The CDR3 nucleotides read TGTGCCAGCAGTCTCTACGAGCAGTACTTC. This encodes CASSLYEQYF. The chain has TRBV28 and TRBJ2-7; D call uncertain. Germline CDR1 MDHEN, CDR2 SYDVKM. CDR3 length equals 10 residues. V was pared by 5 bases and J by 3 bases, with 2 bases between.